Listed below are T cell receptor beta chains from one sample, sequenced in a study of radiotherapy plus CTLA-4 blockade in lung cancer. The repertoire was sequenced with immunoSEQ multiplex PCR; TCRdb's copy has only in-frame clones and lacks some. The repertoire has over 60,000 clones, about 88% of them found once; the top ten carry just over 0.85%. Sequenced here: peripheral blood, sampled from a patient treated with radiotherapy plus ipilimumab. All receptors come from a human donor with non-small cell lung cancer who had stable disease on radiotherapy plus ipilimumab. Both conserved end residues are part of each CDR3. A D gene is named only where the DNA matches it firmly. Size is stated for part of the rows, as once, few or many counts, or as a class when the clone is expanded.

>TRBD2|-|TRBJ2-2|TRBV7-3
TGTGCCAGCAGCTTAACCCTAGCGGGAGGCCCCGGGGAGCTGTTTTTT
CASSLTLAGGPGELFF
>-|-|TRBJ1-3|TRBV27
TGTGCCAGCAGTCCGGGTGTCTCTGGAAACACCATATATTTT
CASSPGVSGNTIYF
>-|once|TRBJ1-6|TRBV10-2
TGCGCCAGCAGTGAGGGCAGTTCCCCTAATTCACCCCTCCACTTT
CASSEGSSPNSPLHF
>-|-|TRBJ1-2|TRBV2
TGTGCCAGCGGGGGGGCCCGGACGGGGCTTGACTATGGCTACACCTTC
CASGGARTGLDYGYTF
>TRBD2|-|TRBJ2-7|TRBV6-1
TGTGCCAGCAGACCCGGGACTAACCACTACGAGCAGTACTTC
CASRPGTNHYEQYF
>-|once|TRBJ2-4|TRBV5-4
TGTGCCAGCAGTTTGCCGGGAGTAGCCAAAAACATTCAGTACTTC
CASSLPGVAKNIQYF
>-|once|TRBJ1-5|TRBV2
TGTGCCAGCAGTGAAGGACGAGGCCGTCAGCCCCAGCATTTT
CASSEGRGRQPQHF
>-|once|TRBJ2-7|TRBV28
TGTGCCTCAATGGGACATATCTACGAGCAGTACTTC
CASMGHIYEQYF
>-|-|TRBJ2-5|TRBV28
TGTGCCAGCAGTTTAAGGGGAGAAGAGACCCAGTACTTC
CASSLRGEETQYF
>-|-|TRBJ2-4|TRBV30
TGTGCCGGAGGGGGGGAAGGCAAAAACATTCAGTACTTC
CAGGGEGKNIQYF
>-|-|TRBJ1-2|TRBV28
TGTGCCAGCAGTTTGAGGGTGGAGGTCTATGGCTACACCTTC
CASSLRVEVYGYTF
>-|-|TRBJ2-5|TRBV18
TGTGCCAGCTCACTATCCAGCCAAGAGACCCAGTACTTC
CASSLSSQETQYF
>-|once|TRBJ1-1|TRBV11-1
TGTGCCAGCAGCCACACCGGGACAGCTTTCTTT
CASSHTGTAFF
>-|-|TRBJ1-6|TRBV13
TGTGCCAGCAGCCCCCTCCTTGGGGGTTCACCCCTCCACTTT
CASSPLLGGSPLHF
>TRBD1|-|TRBJ1-5|TRBV7-8
TGTGCCAGCAGCTCCATACAGGGGGCTGGTAGCAATCAGCCCCAGCATTTT
CASSSIQGAGSNQPQHF
>TRBD2|-|TRBJ2-5|TRBV7-2
TGTGCCAGCAGCTTAGTAGCAGCGGGGGGTTCAGAGACCCAGTACTTC
CASSLVAAGGSETQYF
>TRBD1|-|TRBJ1-6|TRBV7-2
TGTGCCAGCAGCTTAGGAGGGGGCGTATATTCACCCCTCCACTTT
CASSLGGGVYSPLHF
>-|few|TRBJ2-7|TRBV11-2
TGTGCCAGCAGTCCCGAATACGAGCAGTACTTC
CASSPEYEQYF
>-|few|TRBJ2-7|TRBV7-3
TGTGCCAGCAGCTTAATCCCGGGAGTGGGGGAGCAGTACTTC
CASSLIPGVGEQYF
>-|-|TRBJ1-1|TRBV28
TGTGCCAGCAGTTTATCTGGGTTTGGGGGAGGCACTGAAGCTTTCTTT
CASSLSGFGGGTEAFF
>-|-|TRBJ2-7|TRBV11-2
TGTGCCAGCAGCTTAAAAGGGACGCGTTACGAGCAGTACTTC
CASSLKGTRYEQYF
>-|-|TRBJ1-3|TRBV10-2
TGCGCCAGCAGTGATCCCCAAGGAGGAAACACCATATATTTT
CASSDPQGGNTIYF
>-|-|TRBJ2-3|TRBV30
TGTGCCTGGAGTGCCCAATGGGGGCGGGACACAGATACGCAGTATTTT
CAWSAQWGRDTDTQYF
>-|once|TRBJ1-4|TRBV4-1
TGCGCCAGCAGCCAACGTTCGCGGACAGCGAATGAAAAACTGTTTTTT
CASSQRSRTANEKLFF
>TRBD1|-|TRBJ2-7|TRBV28
TGTGCCAGCAGTGTTACAGGGGGGAACTACGAGCAGTACTTC
CASSVTGGNYEQYF
>-|-|TRBJ2-7|TRBV5-1
TGCGCCAGCAGGGGACCTACCTACGAGCAGTACTTC
CASRGPTYEQYF
>TRBD1|-|TRBJ1-5|TRBV28
TGTGCCAGCAGTCCACCGGGACAGGCCCTACATTTT
CASSPPGQALHF
>TRBD1|-|TRBJ2-1|TRBV11-2
TGTGCCAGCAGCTTGGGGACAGAGTACAATGAGCAGTTCTTC
CASSLGTEYNEQFF
>-|-|TRBJ1-1|TRBV28
TGTGCCAGCAGTTTAGTAGGGTCTGAGACTGAAGCTTTCTTT
CASSLVGSETEAFF
>TRBD1|-|TRBJ2-7|TRBV29-1
TGCAGCGTAACGGACAGGGGGCGTTTGGACGAGCAGTACTTC
CSVTDRGRLDEQYF
>TRBD1|-|TRBJ1-6|TRBV6-5
TGTGCCAGCAGTCTGGACAGGCGAAATTCACCCCTCCACTTT
CASSLDRRNSPLHF
>TRBD1|-|TRBJ2-7|TRBV28
TGTGCCAGCAAACTGGACAGGGTTACCTACGAGCAGTACTTC
CASKLDRVTYEQYF
>-|-|TRBJ2-1|TRBV5-8
TGTGCCAGCCCCTACCGGTCTGGGCCGGTTGAGCAGTTCTTC
CASPYRSGPVEQFF
>-|-|TRBJ1-2|TRBV18
TGTGCCAGCTCACCTACCCTCGATAACTATGGCTACACCTTC
CASSPTLDNYGYTF
>TRBD2|-|TRBJ2-5|TRBV5-6
TGTGCCAGCAGCTTTCGGAGCGGGGGTGGGGTAGAGACCCAGTACTTC
CASSFRSGGGVETQYF
>-|-|TRBJ2-1|TRBV7-6
TGTGCCAGCAGCTTAGGCGTGGTCCATGAGCAGTTCTTC
CASSLGVVHEQFF
>TRBD2|-|TRBJ2-1|TRBV28
TGTGCCAGCAGTCCTCCCCGTGGTCCTAGCGGCCTTTACAATGAGCAGTTCTTC
CASSPPRGPSGLYNEQFF
>-|-|TRBJ2-7|TRBV15
TGTGCCACCAGCAGCCGACTAGGCGCGTACGAGCAGTACTTC
CATSSRLGAYEQYF
>TRBD1|once|TRBJ2-7|TRBV5-1
TGCGCCAGCAGCTTTGGGACAGGGGGTATGTACGAGCAGTACTTC
CASSFGTGGMYEQYF
>-|-|TRBJ2-7|TRBV2
TGTGCCAGCAGTGAGGCAGGCTTCTCCTACGAGCAGTACTTC
CASSEAGFSYEQYF
>-|once|TRBJ2-1|TRBV7-8
TGTGCCAGCAGCTTAGGACTCTTTGAGCAGTTCTTC
CASSLGLFEQFF
>-|-|TRBJ1-4|TRBV11-2
TGTGCCAGCAGCTTAGAAGGGACACCAAATGAAAAACTGTTTTTT
CASSLEGTPNEKLFF
>-|-|TRBJ1-2|TRBV11-2
TGTGCCAGCAGCTTATCCGCCCAAAAGGACAGCCTCCGCGGCTACACCTTC
CASSLSAQKDSLRGYTF
>TRBD1|-|TRBJ1-1|TRBV6-5
TGTGCCAGCAGTTACCAGGGGGCCGGGAACACTGAAGCTTTCTTT
CASSYQGAGNTEAFF
>TRBD1|-|TRBJ2-7|TRBV6-5
TGTGCCACCCAGGCGAGAACAGGGGGCGTCTACGAGCAGTACTTC
CATQARTGGVYEQYF